The T cell receptor beta chain described here comes from a study of blood T cell repertoires in COVID-19. The CDR3 covers 15 residues. Germline CDR1 SGHNT, CDR2 YYREEE (reference sequence). V gave up 4 bases and J gave up 10 bases; unmatched junction bases: 15. TCRdb's copy holds only in-frame clones and misses some; the assay was immunoSEQ multiplex PCR. Here the sample spans 200,000 to 250,000 clones, around 87% being singletons. Sequences were obtained from peripheral blood. The gene calls are TRBV5-4 and TRBJ2-5; TRBD2 agrees at 8 bases. The receptor's source is a man aged 55 to 69 with acute or convalescent COVID-19. CDR3 residues: CASSPGGVDPGDQYF. The CDR3 nucleotides read TGTGCCAGCAGCCCGGGGGGGGTAGACCCCGGGGACCAGTACTTC.